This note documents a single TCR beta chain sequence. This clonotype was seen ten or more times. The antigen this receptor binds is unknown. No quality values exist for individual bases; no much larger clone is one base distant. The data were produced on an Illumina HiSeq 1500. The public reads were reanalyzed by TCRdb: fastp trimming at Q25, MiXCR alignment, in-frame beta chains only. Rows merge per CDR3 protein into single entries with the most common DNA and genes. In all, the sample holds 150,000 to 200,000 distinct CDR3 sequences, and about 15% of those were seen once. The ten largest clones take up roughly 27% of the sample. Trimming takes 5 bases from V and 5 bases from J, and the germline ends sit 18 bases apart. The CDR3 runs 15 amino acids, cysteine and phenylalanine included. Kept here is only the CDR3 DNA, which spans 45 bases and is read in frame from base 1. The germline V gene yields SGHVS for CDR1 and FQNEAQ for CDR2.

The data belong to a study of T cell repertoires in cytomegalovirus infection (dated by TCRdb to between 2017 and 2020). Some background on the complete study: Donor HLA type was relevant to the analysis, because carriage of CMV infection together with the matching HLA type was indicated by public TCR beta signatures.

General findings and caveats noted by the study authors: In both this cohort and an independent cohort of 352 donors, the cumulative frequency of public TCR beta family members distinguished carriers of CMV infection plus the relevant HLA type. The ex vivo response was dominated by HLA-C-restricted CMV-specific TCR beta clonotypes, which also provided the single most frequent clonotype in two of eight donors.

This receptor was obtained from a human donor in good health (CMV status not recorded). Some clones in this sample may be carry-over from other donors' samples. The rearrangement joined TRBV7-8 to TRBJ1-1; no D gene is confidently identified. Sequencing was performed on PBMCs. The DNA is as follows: TGTGCCAGCAGCCGCCGGGGAGGGAGTGAGACTGAAGCTTTCTTT. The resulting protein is CASSRRGGSETEAFF.